This entry lists 12 T cell receptor beta chains sequenced from one sample in a study of blood T cell repertoires in COVID-19 (TCRdb year 2020). Preparation of the library involved the immunoSEQ multiplex PCR assay. TCRdb stores this immuneACCESS table with in-frame sequences only. Part of the clones is absent; in the studies checked, under half of the shortfall reflects unresolved V genes, and no reason is known for the rest. This sample comprises roughly 110,000 clones, 71% of them detected only once. The ten largest clones add up to roughly 0.9% of the sample. The sample comprised peripheral blood. Receptors were obtained from a human donor with acute or convalescent COVID-19. The donor label of this sample is uncertain.

The chain joins TRBV10-2 to TRBJ1-1; weak D call: TRBD1 (6 bases). The CDR3 covers 11 residues. V gave up 6 bases and J gave up 8 bases, with 10 bases separating them. Germline V gene data show CDR1 as WSHSY and CDR2 as SAAADI. This CDR3 is CASRSGTEAFF. CDR3 nucleotide sequence: TGCGCCAGCAGGTCCGGGACAGAAGCTTTCTTT.

The J gene is TRBJ1-1, the V gene TRBV2, with TRBD1 as a possible D gene (5 bases). With 9 bases removed from V and 0 bases from J, the gap between germline ends came to 20 bases. Per germline, CDR1 SNHLY and CDR2 FYNNEI. The CDR3 is 16 amino acids. CDR3 in DNA: TGTGCCAGTCACGGATCCAGGGAGGGGCTGAACACTGAAGCTTTCTTT. It specifies CASHGSREGLNTEAFF. The variable domain in full, completed from reference TRBV2 and TRBJ1-1, reads EPEVTQTPSHQVTQMGQEVILRCVPISNHLYFYWYRQILGQKVEFLVSFYNNEISEKSEIFDDQFSVERPDGSNFTLKIRSTKLEDSAMYFCASHGSREGLNTEAFFGQGTRLTVV.

The chain joins TRBV7-9 to TRBJ2-1, with D possibly being TRBD2 (5 bases). Deletions cut 0 bases from V and 8 bases from J, with 11 bases between. The germline V gene encodes CDR1 SEHNR and CDR2 FQNEAQ (reference sequence). The CDR3 loop spans 14 amino acids. The CDR3 spells CASSLARGSDEQFF. In DNA form, the CDR3 reads TGTGCCAGCAGCTTAGCCAGAGGGAGCGATGAGCAGTTCTTC.

The V and J genes are TRBV3-1 (or the pseudogene TRBV3-2) and TRBJ2-3; 15 positions agree with TRBD2. The length of the CDR3 is 19 residues. With V trimmed by 2 bases and J by 3 bases, 9 bases remained unmatched. Germline loops: CDR1 LGHDT, CDR2 YNNKEL (reference sequence). CDR3 protein: CASSQRRTSGGVVTDTQYF. DNA of the CDR3: TGTGCCAGCAGCCAACGAAGGACTAGCGGGGGGGTCGTTACAGATACGCAGTATTTT.

This sequence joins TRBV24-1 and TRBJ2-3; D not resolved. The V gene's germline CDR1 is KGHDR and CDR2 SFDVKD. The V end lost 2 bases, the J end lost 6 bases, and 14 bases lay between the germline ends. The CDR3 has 15 amino acids. CDR3 bases: TGTGCCACCAGTGATTCGGTCCTCTCATCGGATACGCAGTATTTT. The encoded protein is CATSDSVLSSDTQYF.

The V call is TRBV15, the J call TRBJ1-4; the D gene is possibly TRBD1 (5 bases). CDR3 length: 15 amino acids. CDR1 is LNHNV, CDR2 YYDKDF, per germline (reference sequence). The V end lost 6 bases, the J end lost 1 base, and 12 bases lay between the germline ends. In DNA form, the CDR3 reads TGTGCCACCAGGGACCGTAGGGGAACTAATGAAAAACTGTTTTTT. Translating it yields CATRDRRGTNEKLFF.

The chain carries TRBV6-5 and TRBJ1-6, with 7 bases aligning to TRBD1. The CDR3 is 14 amino acids. CDR1 is MNHEY and CDR2 is SVGAGI in the germline V gene. V was pared by 6 bases and J by 7 bases, with 6 bases of the junction left unmatched. CDR3 sequence reads: CASRWTGFNSPLHF. Written as DNA, the CDR3 is TGTGCCAGCAGGTGGACAGGTTTCAATTCACCCCTCCACTTT.

CDR3 nucleotide sequence: TGTGCCAGCAGTTATGGGGACAGCTATGGCTACACCTTC. Its translation is CASSYGDSYGYTF. The chain employs TRBV2 and TRBJ1-2, with 7 nucleotides matching TRBD1. After removal of 5 bases from V and 4 bases from J, the junction contained 4 bases not matched to a gene. This CDR3 comprises 13 residues. Germline V gene lookup returns CDR1 SNHLY and CDR2 FYNNEI.

This clone was detected many times. The chain is built from TRBV13 and TRBJ2-3; TRBD2 matches 8 bases. The junction had 10 bases not matched to a gene; V was cut back by 0 bases and J by 8 bases. This CDR3 spans 16 amino acids. The germline CDR1 and CDR2 sequences are PRHDT and FYEKMQ (reference sequence). Here the CDR3 DNA reads TGTGCCAGCAGCTTAGGCGGTGTCGGGGGGGCACCTACGCAGTATTTT. Translated, it gives CASSLGGVGGAPTQYF.

This clone was seen more than once but under ten times. CDR3 sequence: CASSPDRADQPQHF. DNA for the CDR3: TGTGCCAGCAGCCCGGACAGGGCCGATCAGCCCCAGCATTTT. This sequence joins TRBV7-9 and TRBJ1-5; 8 bases line up with TRBD1. The trim removed 5 bases at V and 5 bases at J, leaving 5 bases unmatched. CDR3 length equals 14 residues. Germline-derived CDR1 and CDR2 are SEHNR and FQNEAQ (reference sequence).

The CDR3 region has the DNA TGTGCCAGCAGCTTAACGGGAAATCAGCCCCAGCATTTT. This sequence encodes CASSLTGNQPQHF. The gene calls are TRBV7-9 and TRBJ1-5, with D unclear. V lost 2 bases and J 4 bases, leaving 6 bases between the germline ends. The CDR3 totals 13 residues. The germline gives CDR1 SEHNR, CDR2 FQNEAQ (reference sequence).

This clone was observed once. The genes are TRBV4-1 and TRBJ1-6; 7 nucleotides match TRBD1. Germline V gene sequence: CDR1 MGHRA, CDR2 YSYEKL. The length of the CDR3 is 16 residues. Trimming removed 4 bases from V and 0 bases from J; junction bases left unmatched: 3. Here the CDR3 DNA reads TGCGCCAGCAGCCCAGGGGGTGGCTCCTATAATTCACCCCTCCACTTT. Amino acid sequence: CASSPGGGSYNSPLHF.